This is a list of T cell receptor beta chains from one sample in a study of T cell responses to AZD1222 COVID-19 vaccine. The protocol was immunoSEQ multiplex PCR, while the TCRdb copy is restricted to in-frame clones and leaves out a portion. The sample records more than 95,000 clones, approximately 90% being singletons. This specimen consisted of peripheral blood, obtained on day 0 of AZD1222 vaccination. Receptors originate from an adult in good health. The CDR3 runs from the conserved cysteine through the conserved F or W. A D gene is named only where the DNA matches it firmly. A clone size is listed for some rows: how often the clone was seen (once, few, many), or a class if it is expanded.

cdr3_aa: CSASGSSGATNEKLFF
cdr3_nt: TGCAGTGCTAGTGGCAGTTCTGGTGCAACTAATGAAAAACTGTTTTTT
j_call: TRBJ1-4
v_call: TRBV20-1
d_call: NA
clone_size: NA

cdr3_aa: CATSDPSRSSYNEQFF
cdr3_nt: TGTGCCACCAGTGACCCCTCCCGGAGCTCCTACAATGAGCAGTTCTTC
j_call: TRBJ2-1
v_call: TRBV24-1
d_call: NA
clone_size: NA

cdr3_aa: CTHRETQYF
cdr3_nt: TGTACGCACCGGGAGACCCAGTACTTC
j_call: TRBJ2-5
v_call: TRBV21-1
d_call: NA
clone_size: NA

cdr3_aa: CASSSGQGIYGYTF
cdr3_nt: TGCGCCAGCAGCTCCGGACAGGGGATTTATGGCTACACCTTC
j_call: TRBJ1-2
v_call: TRBV5-1
d_call: TRBD1
clone_size: NA

cdr3_aa: CASGPRTSRNTGELFF
cdr3_nt: TGCGCCAGCGGACCTAGGACTAGCAGGAACACCGGGGAGCTGTTTTTT
j_call: TRBJ2-2
v_call: TRBV5-1
d_call: TRBD2
clone_size: NA

cdr3_aa: CASSSEGLLAQYF
cdr3_nt: TGCGCCAGCAGCTCCGAGGGCCTGCTGGCCCAGTACTTC
j_call: TRBJ2-5
v_call: TRBV5-1
d_call: NA
clone_size: NA

cdr3_aa: CASRTVMNTEAFF
cdr3_nt: TGCGCCAGCAGGACAGTAATGAACACTGAAGCTTTCTTT
j_call: TRBJ1-1
v_call: TRBV5-1
d_call: NA
clone_size: NA

cdr3_aa: CASSLGTVGNTIYF
cdr3_nt: TGTGCCAGCAGCTTAGGGACAGTAGGAAACACCATATATTTT
j_call: TRBJ1-3
v_call: TRBV7-9
d_call: NA
clone_size: once

cdr3_aa: CASSVVTGFNGYTF
cdr3_nt: TGCGCCAGCAGCGTAGTAACAGGTTTTAATGGCTACACCTTC
j_call: TRBJ1-2
v_call: TRBV5-1
d_call: NA
clone_size: NA

cdr3_aa: CASSLGTAFSTDTQYF
cdr3_nt: TGTGCCAGCAGCTTAGGGACAGCTTTTAGCACAGATACGCAGTATTTT
j_call: TRBJ2-3
v_call: TRBV7-2
d_call: NA
clone_size: NA

cdr3_aa: CSVRWGTDNTGELFF
cdr3_nt: TGCAGCGTTAGATGGGGGACGGACAACACCGGGGAGCTGTTTTTT
j_call: TRBJ2-2
v_call: TRBV29-1
d_call: NA
clone_size: NA

cdr3_aa: CASSTGTRQETQYF
cdr3_nt: TGCGCCAGCAGCACGGGGACTAGACAAGAGACCCAGTACTTC
j_call: TRBJ2-5
v_call: TRBV5-1
d_call: TRBD2
clone_size: few

cdr3_aa: CASSYSGGQETQYF
cdr3_nt: TGTGCCAGCAGTTATTCGGGGGGGCAAGAGACCCAGTACTTC
j_call: TRBJ2-5
v_call: TRBV2
d_call: TRBD2
clone_size: NA

cdr3_aa: CASSYSNGGPGELFF
cdr3_nt: TGTGCCAGCAGTTACTCGAACGGGGGACCCGGGGAGCTGTTTTTT
j_call: TRBJ2-2
v_call: TRBV6-5
d_call: NA
clone_size: NA

cdr3_aa: CATSDRRFTDTQYF
cdr3_nt: TGTGCCACCAGTGATCGGAGGTTCACAGATACGCAGTATTTT
j_call: TRBJ2-3
v_call: TRBV24-1
d_call: NA
clone_size: NA

cdr3_aa: CASSYNSYNSPLHF
cdr3_nt: TGTGCCAGCAGTTATAACTCCTATAATTCACCCCTCCACTTT
j_call: TRBJ1-6
v_call: TRBV6-2/TRBV6-3
d_call: NA
clone_size: NA

cdr3_aa: CASSLSPQGTGANVLTF
cdr3_nt: TGCGCCAGCAGCTTATCCCCTCAGGGCACTGGGGCCAACGTCCTGACTTTC
j_call: TRBJ2-6
v_call: TRBV5-1
d_call: NA
clone_size: once

cdr3_aa: CASSQDGGLTKAYEQYF
cdr3_nt: TGCGCCAGCAGCCAAGATGGGGGTTTGACAAAAGCCTACGAGCAGTACTTC
j_call: TRBJ2-7
v_call: TRBV4-3
d_call: NA
clone_size: NA

cdr3_aa: CASNRAGGYGYTF
cdr3_nt: TGTGCCAGTAACCGGGCGGGGGGCTATGGCTACACCTTC
j_call: TRBJ1-2
v_call: TRBV19
d_call: NA
clone_size: NA

cdr3_aa: CASSLATAKDTQYF
cdr3_nt: TGTGCCAGCAGCTTAGCCACAGCGAAAGATACGCAGTATTTT
j_call: TRBJ2-3
v_call: TRBV7-2
d_call: NA
clone_size: NA

cdr3_aa: CASSRTGGGNIQYF
cdr3_nt: TGTGCCAGCAGCCGGACAGGGGGCGGGAACATTCAGTACTTC
j_call: TRBJ2-4
v_call: TRBV7-2
d_call: TRBD1
clone_size: NA

cdr3_aa: CASSQARDRDVSSPLHF
cdr3_nt: TGTGCCAGCAGCCAAGCCCGGGACAGGGACGTTAGTTCACCCCTCCACTTT
j_call: TRBJ1-6
v_call: TRBV5-6
d_call: TRBD1
clone_size: NA

cdr3_aa: CSGRTGGYEQFF
cdr3_nt: TGCAGCGGTAGGACAGGGGGATATGAGCAGTTCTTC
j_call: TRBJ2-1
v_call: TRBV29-1
d_call: TRBD1
clone_size: few

cdr3_aa: CASSSGRVGPQHF
cdr3_nt: TGTGCCAGCAGTTCAGGGCGAGTGGGGCCCCAGCATTTT
j_call: TRBJ1-5
v_call: TRBV27
d_call: NA
clone_size: NA

cdr3_aa: CASSLGRGISTDTQYF
cdr3_nt: TGCGCCAGCAGCTTGGGGCGGGGAATCAGCACAGATACGCAGTATTTT
j_call: TRBJ2-3
v_call: TRBV5-1
d_call: NA
clone_size: NA

cdr3_aa: CASSLAASANGELFF
cdr3_nt: TGTGCCAGCAGCTTGGCGGCTAGCGCAAACGGGGAGCTGTTTTTT
j_call: TRBJ2-2
v_call: TRBV5-4
d_call: NA
clone_size: NA

cdr3_aa: CASSLMYGQFNQETQYF
cdr3_nt: TGCGCCAGCAGCTTGATGTACGGACAGTTTAACCAAGAGACCCAGTACTTC
j_call: TRBJ2-5
v_call: TRBV5-1
d_call: NA
clone_size: NA

cdr3_aa: CASSLDPGNTIYF
cdr3_nt: TGTGCCAGTAGTCTTGACCCTGGCAACACCATATATTTT
j_call: TRBJ1-3
v_call: TRBV19
d_call: NA
clone_size: NA

cdr3_aa: CASSLTAETEAFF
cdr3_nt: TGTGCCAGCAGTCTTACGGCGGAAACTGAAGCTTTCTTT
j_call: TRBJ1-1
v_call: TRBV2
d_call: NA
clone_size: NA

cdr3_aa: CASSLESTAGGLYNEQFF
cdr3_nt: TGCGCCAGCAGCTTGGAAAGCACAGCGGGAGGCCTTTACAATGAGCAGTTCTTC
j_call: TRBJ2-1
v_call: TRBV5-1
d_call: TRBD2
clone_size: NA

cdr3_aa: CASGRGDGDTQYF
cdr3_nt: TGTGCTAGTGGTCGGGGGGATGGGGATACGCAGTATTTT
j_call: TRBJ2-3
v_call: TRBV12-5
d_call: TRBD2
clone_size: NA

cdr3_aa: CASSGGNNQPQHF
cdr3_nt: TGTGCCAGCTCAGGGGGTAACAATCAGCCCCAGCATTTT
j_call: TRBJ1-5
v_call: TRBV18
d_call: NA
clone_size: NA

cdr3_aa: CASSFTGPNTEAFF
cdr3_nt: TGTGCCAGCAGCTTTACAGGACCGAACACTGAAGCTTTCTTT
j_call: TRBJ1-1
v_call: TRBV5-4
d_call: NA
clone_size: NA

cdr3_aa: CASRVWGDNTEAFF
cdr3_nt: TGTGCCAGTAGAGTGTGGGGAGACAACACTGAAGCTTTCTTT
j_call: TRBJ1-1
v_call: TRBV19
d_call: NA
clone_size: once

cdr3_aa: CAWWTGPEAFF
cdr3_nt: TGTGCCTGGTGGACAGGGCCTGAAGCTTTCTTT
j_call: TRBJ1-1
v_call: TRBV30
d_call: TRBD1
clone_size: NA

cdr3_aa: CASTPTGVGADTQYF
cdr3_nt: TGTGCCAGCACCCCGACAGGGGTTGGCGCAGATACGCAGTATTTT
j_call: TRBJ2-3
v_call: TRBV28
d_call: TRBD1
clone_size: NA

cdr3_aa: CASSSGQILSYEQYF
cdr3_nt: TGTGCCAGCAGTTCAGGACAGATCCTCTCCTACGAGCAGTACTTC
j_call: TRBJ2-7
v_call: TRBV6-5
d_call: NA
clone_size: NA

cdr3_aa: CATSRDTTGRNTIYF
cdr3_nt: TGTGCCACCAGCAGAGATACGACTGGTAGAAACACCATATATTTT
j_call: TRBJ1-3
v_call: TRBV15
d_call: NA
clone_size: NA

cdr3_aa: CASSYTGLNYGYTF
cdr3_nt: TGTGCCAGCAGTTACACGGGCCTTAACTATGGCTACACCTTC
j_call: TRBJ1-2
v_call: TRBV6-5
d_call: NA
clone_size: NA

cdr3_aa: CASSYSVQGSSGYTF
cdr3_nt: TGTGCCAGCAGTTACTCGGTACAGGGGAGTAGTGGCTACACCTTC
j_call: TRBJ1-2
v_call: TRBV6-5
d_call: TRBD1
clone_size: NA

cdr3_aa: CAWTRGSSYNEQFF
cdr3_nt: TGTGCCTGGACGAGGGGGAGCTCCTACAATGAGCAGTTCTTC
j_call: TRBJ2-1
v_call: TRBV30
d_call: NA
clone_size: few

cdr3_aa: CASSTTGMGGKLFF
cdr3_nt: TGTGCCAGCAGCACTACAGGGATGGGGGGAAAACTGTTTTTT
j_call: TRBJ1-4
v_call: TRBV2
d_call: NA
clone_size: NA

cdr3_aa: CASSLQGLDGYTF
cdr3_nt: TGCGCCAGCAGCCTGCAGGGGCTGGATGGCTACACCTTC
j_call: TRBJ1-2
v_call: TRBV5-1
d_call: NA
clone_size: once

cdr3_aa: CASSLGTTGTQYF
cdr3_nt: TGTGCCAGCAGCTTAGGTACCACAGGGACCCAGTACTTC
j_call: TRBJ2-5
v_call: TRBV7-9
d_call: NA
clone_size: NA

cdr3_aa: CASSPVQGNSGNTIYF
cdr3_nt: TGTGCCAGCAGCCCCGTACAGGGAAACTCTGGAAACACCATATATTTT
j_call: TRBJ1-3
v_call: TRBV7-6
d_call: NA
clone_size: NA

cdr3_aa: CASSITFTDTQYF
cdr3_nt: TGTGCCAGCAGCATCACGTTCACAGATACGCAGTATTTT
j_call: TRBJ2-3
v_call: TRBV9
d_call: NA
clone_size: NA

cdr3_aa: CASSQVFNEQFF
cdr3_nt: TGCGCCAGCAGCCAAGTGTTCAATGAGCAGTTCTTC
j_call: TRBJ2-1
v_call: TRBV4-1
d_call: NA
clone_size: NA

cdr3_aa: CASSPRQRIKYEQYF
cdr3_nt: TGTGCCAGCAGCCCTCGACAACGAATAAAGTACGAGCAGTACTTC
j_call: TRBJ2-7
v_call: TRBV28
d_call: NA
clone_size: NA